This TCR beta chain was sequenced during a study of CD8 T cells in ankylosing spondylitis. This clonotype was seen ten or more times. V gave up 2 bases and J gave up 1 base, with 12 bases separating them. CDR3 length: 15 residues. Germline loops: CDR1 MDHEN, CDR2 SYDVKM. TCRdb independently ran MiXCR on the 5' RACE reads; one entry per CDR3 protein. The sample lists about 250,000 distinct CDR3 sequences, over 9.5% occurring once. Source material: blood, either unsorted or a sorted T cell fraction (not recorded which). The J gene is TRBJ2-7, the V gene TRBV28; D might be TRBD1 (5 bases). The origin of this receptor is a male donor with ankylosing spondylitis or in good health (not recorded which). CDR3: CASSLQGIRSYEQYF. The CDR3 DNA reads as TGTGCCAGCAGTTTACAGGGTATTCGGTCCTACGAGCAGTACTTC.